The 7 T cell receptor beta chains below all came from one sample that was sequenced in a study of T cells in localized non-small cell lung cancer. Repertoires were generated with immunoSEQ multiplex PCR, while TCRdb's copy carries only in-frame clones and drops some. There are 72,000 or so clones in the sample; roughly 86% occur only once, and roughly 14% lies in the top ten. Sample: peripheral blood, taken before any cancer treatment. These TCRs come from a female donor aged 60 or older with stage I lung adenocarcinoma.

The rearrangement joins TRBV15 to TRBJ1-2, with 7 bases fitting TRBD1. The length of the CDR3 is 18 residues. V lost 0 bases and J lost 2; bases outside the gene matches: 12. The germline V gene encodes CDR1 LNHNV and CDR2 YYDKDF (reference sequence). The chain's CDR3 is CATSRELKTGAMNYGYTF. DNA of the CDR3: TGTGCCACCAGCAGAGAGTTGAAAACAGGGGCGATGAACTATGGCTACACCTTC. Variable domain in full (rest from reference TRBV15 and TRBJ1-2): DAMVIQNPRYQVTQFGKPVTLSCSQTLNHNVMYWYQQKSSQAPKLLFHYYDKDFNNEADTPDNFQSRRPNTSFCFLDIRSPGLGDTAMYLCATSRELKTGAMNYGYTFGSGTRLTVV.

The chain joins TRBV28 to TRBJ1-5, with a weak D call TRBD1 (5 bases). V was clipped by 4 bases and J by 7 bases, with 23 bases between them. The CDR3 covers 17 residues. The germline V gene encodes CDR1 MDHEN and CDR2 SYDVKM. The CDR3 loop reads CASSWGGSGRKGQPQHF. CDR3 DNA: TGTGCCAGCAGTTGGGGAGGGTCGGGGCGAAAAGGGCAGCCCCAGCATTTT.

The chain combines TRBV6-1 with TRBJ2-5, with D hard to call. The J call is doubtful: the DNA matches TRBJ2-7 better. The CDR3 runs 14 residues. Germline CDR1 reads MNHNS; CDR2 reads SASEGT. CDR3 amino acids: CASSEKLALYEQYF. Written as DNA, the CDR3 is TGTGCCAGCAGTGAAAAGTTGGCGCTCTACGAGCAGTACTTC.

The CDR3 loop reads CASSSGWETQYF. The DNA for the CDR3 is TGTGCCAGCAGTTCAGGGTGGGAGACCCAGTACTTC. This chain connects TRBV6-5 to TRBJ2-5; D might be TRBD1 (5 bases). The CDR3 is made up of 12 amino acids. V lost 4 bases to trimming and J lost 5 bases, with 8 bases between them. From germline, CDR1 is MNHEY and CDR2 SVGAGI.

V gene TRBV6-5 combines with J gene TRBJ2-5; D perhaps matches TRBD2 (6 bases). The DNA end lines up better with TRBJ2-7; the J call may be wrong. From germline, CDR1 is MNHEY and CDR2 SVGAGI. The CDR3 is 14 residues long. In nucleotides, the CDR3 is TGTGCCAGCAGTTGGGGCGGGAACTCCTACGAGCAGTACTTC. It is translated as CASSWGGNSYEQYF.

This chain links TRBV7-3 with TRBJ2-2; TRBD1 agrees at 7 bases. Looked up from germline, CDR1 is SGHTA and CDR2 is FQGTGA. The CDR3 spans 17 residues. The V and J ends lost 4 bases and 6 bases, in that order; junction bases with no gene match: 14. The CDR3 loop reads CASSWAPRGNVAGELFF. Here the CDR3 DNA reads TGTGCCAGCAGCTGGGCTCCCAGGGGGAATGTGGCCGGGGAGCTGTTTTTT.

In its sample, this clone was seen a few times. The rearrangement joins TRBV2 to TRBJ1-1; D not resolved. V was clipped by 6 bases and J by 1 base, with 6 bases between them. CDR3 size: 12 residues. The germline gives CDR1 SNHLY, CDR2 FYNNEI. CDR3 DNA sequence: TGTGCCAGCAGGGGTAGGAACACTGAAGCTTTCTTT. Amino acids: CASRGRNTEAFF.